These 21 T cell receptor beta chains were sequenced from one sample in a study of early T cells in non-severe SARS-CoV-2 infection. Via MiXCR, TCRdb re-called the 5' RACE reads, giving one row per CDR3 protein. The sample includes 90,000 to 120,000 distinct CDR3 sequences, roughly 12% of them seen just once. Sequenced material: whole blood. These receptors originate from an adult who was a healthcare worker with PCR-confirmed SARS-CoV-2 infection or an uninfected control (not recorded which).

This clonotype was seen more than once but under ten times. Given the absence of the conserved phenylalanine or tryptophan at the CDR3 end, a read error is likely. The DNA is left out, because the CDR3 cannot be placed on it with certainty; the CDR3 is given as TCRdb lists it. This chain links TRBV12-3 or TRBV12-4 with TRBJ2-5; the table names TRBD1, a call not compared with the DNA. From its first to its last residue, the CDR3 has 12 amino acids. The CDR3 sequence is CASSFRQGEVNL.

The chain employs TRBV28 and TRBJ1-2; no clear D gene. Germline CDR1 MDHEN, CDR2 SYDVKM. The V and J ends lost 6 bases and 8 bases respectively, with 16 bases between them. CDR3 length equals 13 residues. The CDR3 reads CASRKGGASGYTF. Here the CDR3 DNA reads TGTGCCAGCAGGAAAGGAGGCGCATCCGGCTACACCTTC.

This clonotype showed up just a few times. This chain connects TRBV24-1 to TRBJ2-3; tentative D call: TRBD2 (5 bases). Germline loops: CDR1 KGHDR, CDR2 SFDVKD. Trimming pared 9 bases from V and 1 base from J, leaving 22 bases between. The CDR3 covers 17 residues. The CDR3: CATESIGRRNGTDTQYF. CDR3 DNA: TGTGCCACCGAGAGTATAGGACGGAGGAACGGCACAGATACGCAGTATTTT.

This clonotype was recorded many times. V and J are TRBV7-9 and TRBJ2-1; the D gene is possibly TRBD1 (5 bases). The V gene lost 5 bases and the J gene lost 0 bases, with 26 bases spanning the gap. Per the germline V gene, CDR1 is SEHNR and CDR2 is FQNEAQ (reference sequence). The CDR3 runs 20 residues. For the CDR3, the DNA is TGTGCCAGCAGCCTCACTCCCCGACAGAGCGAACCTTTCTCCTACAATGAGCAGTTCTTC. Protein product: CASSLTPRQSEPFSYNEQFF.

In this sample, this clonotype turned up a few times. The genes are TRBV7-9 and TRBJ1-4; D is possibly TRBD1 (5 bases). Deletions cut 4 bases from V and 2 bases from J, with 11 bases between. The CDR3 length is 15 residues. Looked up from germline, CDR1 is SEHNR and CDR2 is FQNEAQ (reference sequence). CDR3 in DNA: TGTGCCAGCAGCTCTCAGGGATCGACTAATGAAAAACTGTTTTTT. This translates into CASSSQGSTNEKLFF.

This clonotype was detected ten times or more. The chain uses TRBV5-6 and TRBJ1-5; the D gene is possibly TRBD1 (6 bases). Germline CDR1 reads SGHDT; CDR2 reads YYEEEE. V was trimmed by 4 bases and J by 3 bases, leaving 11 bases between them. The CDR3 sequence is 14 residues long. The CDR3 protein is CASSPQGYNQPQHF. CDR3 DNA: TGTGCCAGCAGCCCACAGGGTTACAATCAGCCCCAGCATTTT.

The CDR3 reads CASIPQAPKQYEQFF. CDR3 in DNA: TGTGCCAGCATCCCCCAGGCGCCAAAACAATATGAGCAGTTCTTC. The gene calls are TRBV5-5 and TRBJ2-1; D is uncertain. This CDR3 has 15 residues. V was trimmed by 6 bases and J by 8 bases, leaving 21 bases between them. Germline CDR1 is SGHKS and CDR2 is YYEKEE (reference sequence).

In nucleotides, the CDR3 is TGTGCCAGCAGCCACGCCATCTCAGGGGGGATAAGCAATCAGCCCCAGCATTTT. This codes for CASSHAISGGISNQPQHF. The rearrangement uses TRBV6-6 and TRBJ1-5; TRBD1 matches at 7 bases. The CDR3 loop spans 18 amino acids. The ends lost 6 bases at V and 1 base at J; junction bases unmatched: 15. The germline V gene encodes CDR1 MNHNY and CDR2 SVGAGI (reference sequence).

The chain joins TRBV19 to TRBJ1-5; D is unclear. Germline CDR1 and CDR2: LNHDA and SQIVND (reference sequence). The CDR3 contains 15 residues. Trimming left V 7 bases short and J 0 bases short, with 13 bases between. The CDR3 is CASNKSPDSNQPQHF. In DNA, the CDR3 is TGTGCCAGTAACAAGAGTCCTGATAGCAATCAGCCCCAGCATTTT.

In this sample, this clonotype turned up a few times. The CDR3 DNA follows: TGCGCCAGCAGTGATGCGGCGGGTAGCTATGGCTACACCTTC. It codes for CASSDAAGSYGYTF. The rearrangement joins TRBV10-2 to TRBJ1-2; D not resolved. V dropped 3 bases and J dropped 4 bases, with 12 bases sitting between them. The CDR3 contains 14 residues. Germline V gives CDR1 WSHSY, CDR2 SAAADI.

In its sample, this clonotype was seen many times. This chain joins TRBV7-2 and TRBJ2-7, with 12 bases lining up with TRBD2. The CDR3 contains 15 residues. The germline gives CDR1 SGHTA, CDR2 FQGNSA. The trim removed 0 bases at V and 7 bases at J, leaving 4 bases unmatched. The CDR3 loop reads CASSLALAGGIEQYF. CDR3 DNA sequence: TGTGCCAGCAGCTTAGCACTAGCGGGGGGTATTGAGCAGTACTTC.

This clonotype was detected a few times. The DNA for the CDR3 is TGTGCCAGCAGTTATGGAGGGGGGACCTACGAGCAGTACTTC. Translated, it gives CASSYGGGTYEQYF. The chain recombines TRBV6-5 with TRBJ2-7; D may correspond to TRBD1 or TRBD2 (6 bases each). V lost 3 bases and J lost 2, with 11 bases in between. CDR1 is MNHEY and CDR2 is SVGAGI in the germline V gene. CDR3 length: 14 amino acids.

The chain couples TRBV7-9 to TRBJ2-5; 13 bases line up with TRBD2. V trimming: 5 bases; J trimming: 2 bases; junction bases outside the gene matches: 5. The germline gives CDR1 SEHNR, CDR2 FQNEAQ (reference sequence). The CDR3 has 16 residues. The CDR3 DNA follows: TGTGCCAGCAGCCGGACTAGCGGGAGTTCGCAAGAGACCCAGTACTTC. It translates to CASSRTSGSSQETQYF.

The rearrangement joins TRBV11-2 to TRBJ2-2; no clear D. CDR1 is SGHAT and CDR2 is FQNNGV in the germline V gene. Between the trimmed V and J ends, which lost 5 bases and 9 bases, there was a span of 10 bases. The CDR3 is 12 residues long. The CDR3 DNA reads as TGTGCCAGCAGCCGAGGTGGGCGGGAGCTGTTTTTT. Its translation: CASSRGGRELFF.

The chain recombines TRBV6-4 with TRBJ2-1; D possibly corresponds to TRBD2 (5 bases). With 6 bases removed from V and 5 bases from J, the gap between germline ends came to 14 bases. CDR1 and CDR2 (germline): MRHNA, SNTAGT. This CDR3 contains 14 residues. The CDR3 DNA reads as TGTGCCAGCAGCCCTGAGGACTTTAACAATGAGCAGTTCTTC. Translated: CASSPEDFNNEQFF.

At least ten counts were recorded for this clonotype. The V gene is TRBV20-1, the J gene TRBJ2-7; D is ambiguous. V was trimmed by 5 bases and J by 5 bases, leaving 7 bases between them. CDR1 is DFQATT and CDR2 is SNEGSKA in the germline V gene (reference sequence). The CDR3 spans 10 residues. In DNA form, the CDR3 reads TGCAGTGCTCTCCTCCACGAGCAGTACTTC. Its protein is CSALLHEQYF.

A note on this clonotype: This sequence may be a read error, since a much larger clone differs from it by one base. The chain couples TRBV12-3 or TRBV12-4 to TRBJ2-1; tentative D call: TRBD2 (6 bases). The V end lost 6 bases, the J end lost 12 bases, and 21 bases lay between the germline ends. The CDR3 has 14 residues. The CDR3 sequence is CASRRDSVGGVQFF. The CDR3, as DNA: TGTGCCAGCAGACGGGACTCGGTCGGGGGTGTGCAGTTCTTC.

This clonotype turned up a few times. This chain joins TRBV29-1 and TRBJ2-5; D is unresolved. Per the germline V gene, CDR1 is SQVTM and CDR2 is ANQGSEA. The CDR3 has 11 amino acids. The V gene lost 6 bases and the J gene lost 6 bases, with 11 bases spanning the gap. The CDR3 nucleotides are TGCAGCGTCGTAGCTTGGCAGACCCAGTACTTC. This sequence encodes CSVVAWQTQYF. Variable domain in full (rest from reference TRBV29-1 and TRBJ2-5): SAVISQKPSRDICQRGTSLTIQCQVDSQVTMMFWYRQQPGQSLTLIATANQGSEATYESGFVIDKFPISRPNLTFSTLTVSNMSPEDSSIYLCSVVAWQTQYFGPGTRLLVL.

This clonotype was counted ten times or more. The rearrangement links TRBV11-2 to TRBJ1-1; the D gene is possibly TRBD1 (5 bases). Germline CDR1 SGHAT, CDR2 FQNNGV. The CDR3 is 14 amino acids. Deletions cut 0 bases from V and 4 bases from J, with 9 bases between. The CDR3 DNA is TGTGCCAGCAGCTTAGATTCCAGGGCCACTGAAGCTTTCTTT. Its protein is CASSLDSRATEAFF.

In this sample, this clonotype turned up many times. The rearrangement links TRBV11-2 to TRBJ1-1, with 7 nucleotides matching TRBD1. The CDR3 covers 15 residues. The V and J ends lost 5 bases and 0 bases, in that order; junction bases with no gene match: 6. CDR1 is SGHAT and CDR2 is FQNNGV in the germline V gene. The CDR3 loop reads CASSPRTGLNTEAFF. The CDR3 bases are TGTGCCAGCAGCCCCCGGACAGGACTGAACACTGAAGCTTTCTTT.

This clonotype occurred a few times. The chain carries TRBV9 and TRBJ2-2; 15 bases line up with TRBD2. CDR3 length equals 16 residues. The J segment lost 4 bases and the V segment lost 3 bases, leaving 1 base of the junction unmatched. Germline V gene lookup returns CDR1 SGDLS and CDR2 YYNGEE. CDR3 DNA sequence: TGTGCCAGCAGCGCGGGACTAGCGGGGGGCACCGGGGAGCTGTTTTTT. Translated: CASSAGLAGGTGELFF.